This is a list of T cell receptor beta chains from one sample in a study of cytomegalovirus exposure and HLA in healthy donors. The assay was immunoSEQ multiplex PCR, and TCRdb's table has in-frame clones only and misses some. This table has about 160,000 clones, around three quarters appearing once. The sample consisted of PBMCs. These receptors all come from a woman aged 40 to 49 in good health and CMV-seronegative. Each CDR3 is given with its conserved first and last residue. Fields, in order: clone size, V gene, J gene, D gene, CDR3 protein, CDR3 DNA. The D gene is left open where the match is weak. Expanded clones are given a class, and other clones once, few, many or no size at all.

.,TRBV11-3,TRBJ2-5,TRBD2,CASSLVAGGIQETQYF,TGTGCCAGCAGCTTAGTTGCGGGGGGGATTCAAGAGACCCAGTACTTC
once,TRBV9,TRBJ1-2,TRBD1,CASSATGYGYTF,TGTGCCAGCAGCGCGACAGGGTATGGCTACACCTTC
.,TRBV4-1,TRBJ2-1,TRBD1,CASSQTQGARGEQFF,TGCGCCAGCAGCCAAACCCAGGGGGCGCGTGGTGAGCAGTTCTTC
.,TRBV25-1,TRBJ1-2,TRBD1,CASRQGQVGGYTF,TGTGCCAGCAGACAGGGACAGGTGGGGGGCTACACCTTC
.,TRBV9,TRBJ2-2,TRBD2,CASSVRGGGTGELFF,TGTGCCAGCAGCGTCCGGGGGGGAGGGACCGGGGAGCTGTTTTTT
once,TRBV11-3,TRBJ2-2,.,CASSSTYPGGGGTGELFF,TGTGCCAGCAGCTCCACATATCCGGGGGGCGGTGGCACCGGGGAGCTGTTTTTT
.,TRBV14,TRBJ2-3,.,CASSQDYYFTTDTQYF,TGTGCCAGCAGCCAAGACTACTACTTTACTACAGATACGCAGTATTTT
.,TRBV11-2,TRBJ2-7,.,CASSLVHGNTYEQYF,TGTGCCAGCAGCTTAGTGCACGGGAATACCTACGAGCAGTACTTC
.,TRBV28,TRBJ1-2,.,CASSLPVGYGYTF,TGTGCCAGCAGTTTGCCCGTCGGGTATGGCTACACCTTC
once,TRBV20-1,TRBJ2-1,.,CSASQGGEQFF,TGCAGTGCTAGTCAGGGTGGGGAGCAGTTCTTC
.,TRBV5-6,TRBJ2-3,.,CASSFYSTDTQYF,TGTGCCAGCAGCTTTTATAGCACAGATACGCAGTATTTT
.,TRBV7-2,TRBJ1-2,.,CASSSGRLYGYTF,TGTGCCAGCAGCTCTGGGCGTCTCTATGGCTACACCTTC
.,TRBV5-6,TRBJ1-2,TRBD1,CASSPMTGESNYGYTF,TGTGCCAGCAGCCCGATGACAGGGGAATCTAACTATGGCTACACCTTC
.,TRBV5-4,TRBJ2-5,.,CASSRYSQETQYF,TGTGCCAGCAGCCGGTACTCTCAAGAGACCCAGTACTTC
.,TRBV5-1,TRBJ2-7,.,CASSSNTGREQYF,TGCGCCAGCAGCTCAAACACAGGGCGCGAGCAGTACTTC
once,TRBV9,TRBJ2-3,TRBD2,CASSVQSGGAPDTQYF,TGTGCCAGCAGCGTCCAGAGCGGGGGGGCCCCAGATACGCAGTATTTT
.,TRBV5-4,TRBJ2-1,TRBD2,CASSVAGGLYNEQFF,TGTGCCAGCAGCGTAGCGGGGGGGCTCTACAATGAGCAGTTCTTC